In this sample, the clone carrying this TCR beta chain turned up many times. Its antigen is as yet unknown. 60 Vbeta and 13 Jbeta primers were used in PCR. Here immunoSEQ multiplex PCR was the method, and the copy in TCRdb shows in-frame clones only, minus some. Among about 130,000 clones, under 10% were seen once, and the ten largest hold about 6.7%. This record comes from a study of cytomegalovirus exposure and HLA in healthy donors. Trimming cost V 1 base and J 5 bases; bases outside gene matches: 6. CDR3 length: 15 residues. CDR1 and CDR2 (germline): MRHNA, SNTAGT. Study findings and constraints: Altogether, 150 or so TCR beta chains were recorded as cytomegalovirus-associated. Accurate prediction of HLA-A and HLA-B alleles (for most subjects) was reportedly achieved from TCR beta sequences. An apparent linkage of common viral pathogens to several of the most significant clusters emerged in a later analysis.

The chain links TRBV6-4 to TRBJ2-3; TRBD1 agrees at 7 bases. The TCR sequence derives from a woman aged 40 to 49 in good health and CMV-seropositive. Sequenced: PBMCs. CDR3 sequence: CASSDLPGQRDTQYF. The CDR3 DNA follows: TGTGCCAGCAGTGACTTACCGGGACAGAGAGATACGCAGTATTTT.